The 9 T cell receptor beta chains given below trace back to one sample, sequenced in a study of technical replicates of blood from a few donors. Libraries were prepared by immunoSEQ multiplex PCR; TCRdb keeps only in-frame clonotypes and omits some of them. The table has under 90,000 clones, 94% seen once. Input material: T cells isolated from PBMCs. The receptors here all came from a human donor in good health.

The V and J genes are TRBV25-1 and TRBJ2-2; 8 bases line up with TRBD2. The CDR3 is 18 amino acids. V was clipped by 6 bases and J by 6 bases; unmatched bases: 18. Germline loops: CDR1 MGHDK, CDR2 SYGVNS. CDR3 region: CASSSNLGYSGAAGELFF. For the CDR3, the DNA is TGTGCCAGCAGCTCTAATTTGGGATATAGCGGGGCGGCCGGGGAGCTGTTTTTT.

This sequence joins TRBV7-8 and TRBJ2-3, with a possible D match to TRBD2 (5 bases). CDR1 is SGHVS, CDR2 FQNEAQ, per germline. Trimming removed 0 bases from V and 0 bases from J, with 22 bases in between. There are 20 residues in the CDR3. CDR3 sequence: CASSLAAPVYGGPSTDTQYF. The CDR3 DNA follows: TGTGCCAGCAGCTTAGCGGCCCCAGTTTACGGCGGGCCTAGCACAGATACGCAGTATTTT. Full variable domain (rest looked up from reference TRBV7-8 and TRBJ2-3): GAGVSQSPRYKVAKRGQDVALRCDPISGHVSLFWYQQALGQGPEFLTYFQNEAQLDKSGLPSDRFFAERPEGSVSTLKIQRTQQEDSAVYLCASSLAAPVYGGPSTDTQYFGPGTRLTVL.

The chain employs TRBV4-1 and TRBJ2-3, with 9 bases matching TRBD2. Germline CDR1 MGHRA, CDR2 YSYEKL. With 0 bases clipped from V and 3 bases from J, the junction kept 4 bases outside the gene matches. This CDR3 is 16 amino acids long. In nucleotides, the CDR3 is TGCGCCAGCAGCCAAGATGGGGGACTAGCAACAGATACGCAGTATTTT. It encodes CASSQDGGLATDTQYF.

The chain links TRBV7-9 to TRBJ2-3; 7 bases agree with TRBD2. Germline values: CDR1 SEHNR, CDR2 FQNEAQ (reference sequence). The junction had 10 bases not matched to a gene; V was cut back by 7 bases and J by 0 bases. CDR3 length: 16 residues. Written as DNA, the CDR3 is TGTGCCAGCATCCTTACCTGGGGGGGAAGCACAGATACGCAGTATTTT. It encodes CASILTWGGSTDTQYF.

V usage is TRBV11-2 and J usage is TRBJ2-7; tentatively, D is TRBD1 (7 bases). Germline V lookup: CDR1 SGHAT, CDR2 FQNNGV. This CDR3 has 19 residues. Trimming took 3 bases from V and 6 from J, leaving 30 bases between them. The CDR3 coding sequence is TGTGCCAGCAGCTTTGACGCGTTGGGGACAGCAGGGAGGTTAGGCGAGCAGTACTTC. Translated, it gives CASSFDALGTAGRLGEQYF.

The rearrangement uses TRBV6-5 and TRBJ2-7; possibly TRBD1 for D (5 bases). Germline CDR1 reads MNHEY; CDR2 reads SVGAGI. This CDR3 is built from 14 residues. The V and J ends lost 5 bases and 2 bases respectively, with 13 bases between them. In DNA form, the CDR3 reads TGTGCCAGCAGTACAGGATCTGGGGCCTACGAGCAGTACTTC. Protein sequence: CASSTGSGAYEQYF.

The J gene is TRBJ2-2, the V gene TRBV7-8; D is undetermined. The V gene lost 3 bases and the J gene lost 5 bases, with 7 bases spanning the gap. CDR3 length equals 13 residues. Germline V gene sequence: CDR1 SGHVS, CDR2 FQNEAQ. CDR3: CASSLRTTGELFF. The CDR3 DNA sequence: TGTGCCAGCAGCTTGAGAACGACCGGGGAGCTGTTTTTT. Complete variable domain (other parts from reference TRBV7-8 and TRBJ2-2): GAGVSQSPRYKVAKRGQDVALRCDPISGHVSLFWYQQALGQGPEFLTYFQNEAQLDKSGLPSDRFFAERPEGSVSTLKIQRTQQEDSAVYLCASSLRTTGELFFGEGSRLTVL.

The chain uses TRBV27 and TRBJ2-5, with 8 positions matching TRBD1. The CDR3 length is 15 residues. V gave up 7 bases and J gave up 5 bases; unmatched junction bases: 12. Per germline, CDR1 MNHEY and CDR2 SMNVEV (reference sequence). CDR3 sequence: CASTSSAGGAETQYF. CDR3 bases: TGTGCCAGCACCAGTTCAGCAGGGGGCGCGGAGACCCAGTACTTC.

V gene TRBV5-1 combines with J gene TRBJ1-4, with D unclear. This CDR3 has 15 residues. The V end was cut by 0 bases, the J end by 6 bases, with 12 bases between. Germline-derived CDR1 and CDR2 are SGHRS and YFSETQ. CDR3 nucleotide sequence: TGCGCCAGCAGCTTGGTACCACAGAAGGATGAAAAACTGTTTTTT. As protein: CASSLVPQKDEKLFF. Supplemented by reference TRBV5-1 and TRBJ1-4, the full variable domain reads KAGVTQTPRYLIKTRGQQVTLSCSPISGHRSVSWYQQTPGQGLQFLFEYFSETQRNKGNFPGRFSGRQFSNSRSEMNVSTLELGDSALYLCASSLVPQKDEKLFFGSGTQLSVL.